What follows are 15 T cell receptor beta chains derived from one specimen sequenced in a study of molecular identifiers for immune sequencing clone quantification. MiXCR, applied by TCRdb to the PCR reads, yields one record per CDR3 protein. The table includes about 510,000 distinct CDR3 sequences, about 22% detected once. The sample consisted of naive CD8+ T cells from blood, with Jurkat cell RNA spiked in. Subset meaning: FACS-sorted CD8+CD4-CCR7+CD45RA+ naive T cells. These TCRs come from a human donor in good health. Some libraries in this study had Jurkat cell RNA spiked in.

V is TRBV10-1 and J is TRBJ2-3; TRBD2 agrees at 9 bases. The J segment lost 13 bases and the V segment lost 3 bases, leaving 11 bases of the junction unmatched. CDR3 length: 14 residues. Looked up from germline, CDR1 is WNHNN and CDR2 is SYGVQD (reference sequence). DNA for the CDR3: TGCGCCAGCAGTGAACGTCCAGCGGGGGGTGCAGAGTATTTT. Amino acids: CASSERPAGGAEYF.

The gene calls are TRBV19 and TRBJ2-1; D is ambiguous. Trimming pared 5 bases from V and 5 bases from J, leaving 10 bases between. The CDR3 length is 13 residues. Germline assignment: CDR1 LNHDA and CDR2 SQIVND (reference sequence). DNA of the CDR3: TGTGCCAGTAGTCCCAACACCAACAATGAGCAGTTCTTC. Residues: CASSPNTNNEQFF.

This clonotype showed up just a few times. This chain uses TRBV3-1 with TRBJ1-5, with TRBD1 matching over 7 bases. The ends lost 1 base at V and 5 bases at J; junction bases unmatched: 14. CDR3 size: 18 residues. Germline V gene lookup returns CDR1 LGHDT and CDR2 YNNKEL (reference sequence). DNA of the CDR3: TGTGCCAGCAGCCAAGGAACGGACAGGCCCCATGGGGATCAGCCCCAGCATTTT. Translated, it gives CASSQGTDRPHGDQPQHF.

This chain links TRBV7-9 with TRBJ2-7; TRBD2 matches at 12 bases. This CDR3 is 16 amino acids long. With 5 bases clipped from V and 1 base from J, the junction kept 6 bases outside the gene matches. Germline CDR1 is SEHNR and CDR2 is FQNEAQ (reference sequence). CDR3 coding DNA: TGTGCCAGCAGCATAGGACTAGCGGGGCAATCCTACGAGCAGTACTTC. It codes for CASSIGLAGQSYEQYF.

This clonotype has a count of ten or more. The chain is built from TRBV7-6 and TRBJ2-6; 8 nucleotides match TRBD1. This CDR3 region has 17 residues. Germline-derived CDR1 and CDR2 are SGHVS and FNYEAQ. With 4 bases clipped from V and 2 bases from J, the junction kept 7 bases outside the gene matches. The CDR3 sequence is CASSSGQGRAGANVLTF. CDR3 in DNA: TGTGCCAGCAGCTCTGGACAGGGAAGGGCTGGGGCCAACGTCCTGACTTTC.

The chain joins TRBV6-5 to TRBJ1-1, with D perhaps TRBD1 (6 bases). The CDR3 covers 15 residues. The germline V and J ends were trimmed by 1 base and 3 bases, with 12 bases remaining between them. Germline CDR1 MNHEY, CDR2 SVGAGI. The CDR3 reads CASSYYGQMHTEAFF. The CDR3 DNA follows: TGTGCCAGCAGTTACTACGGACAGATGCACACTGAAGCTTTCTTT.

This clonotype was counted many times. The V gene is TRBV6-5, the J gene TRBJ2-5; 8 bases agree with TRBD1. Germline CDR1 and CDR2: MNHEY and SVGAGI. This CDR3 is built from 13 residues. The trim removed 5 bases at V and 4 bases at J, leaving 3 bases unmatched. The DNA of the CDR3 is TGTGCCAGCAGTGACGGGACAGGAGAGACCCAGTACTTC. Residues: CASSDGTGETQYF.

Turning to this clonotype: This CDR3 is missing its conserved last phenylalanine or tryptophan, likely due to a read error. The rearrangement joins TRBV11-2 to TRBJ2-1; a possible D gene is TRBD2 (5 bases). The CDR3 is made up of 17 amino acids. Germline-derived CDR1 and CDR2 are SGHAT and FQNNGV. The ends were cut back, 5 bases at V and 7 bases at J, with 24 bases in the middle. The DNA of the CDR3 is TGTGCCAGCAGCCAGAGACTAAAAACCTCCCCGGGGAATGAGCAGTTCCTC. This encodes CASSQRLKTSPGNEQFL.

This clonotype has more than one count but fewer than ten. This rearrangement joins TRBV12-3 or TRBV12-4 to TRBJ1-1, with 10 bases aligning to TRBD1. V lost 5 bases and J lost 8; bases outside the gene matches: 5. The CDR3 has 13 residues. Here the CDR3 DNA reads TGTGCCAGCAGTCTCGGGACAGGGGACGAAGCTTTCTTT. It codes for CASSLGTGDEAFF.

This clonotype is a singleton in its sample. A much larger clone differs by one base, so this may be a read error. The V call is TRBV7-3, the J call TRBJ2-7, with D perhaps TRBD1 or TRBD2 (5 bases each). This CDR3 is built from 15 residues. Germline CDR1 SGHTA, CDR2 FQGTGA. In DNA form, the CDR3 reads TGTGCCAGCAGCTTAATTAATCAGGGTCCTGGGGAGCGGTACTTC. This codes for CASSLINQGPGERYF.

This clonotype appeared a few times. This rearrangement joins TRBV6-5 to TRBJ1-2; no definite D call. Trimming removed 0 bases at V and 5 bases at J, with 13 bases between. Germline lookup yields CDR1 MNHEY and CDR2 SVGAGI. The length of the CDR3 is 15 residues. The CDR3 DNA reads TGTGCCAGCAGTTACTCCCAGGCCCTGGATTATGGCTACACCTTC. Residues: CASSYSQALDYGYTF.

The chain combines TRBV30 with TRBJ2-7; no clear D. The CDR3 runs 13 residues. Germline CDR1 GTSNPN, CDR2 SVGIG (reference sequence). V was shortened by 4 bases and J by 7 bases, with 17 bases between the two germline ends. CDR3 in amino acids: CAWNTGSNGEQYF. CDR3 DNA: TGTGCCTGGAATACCGGATCGAACGGGGAGCAGTACTTC. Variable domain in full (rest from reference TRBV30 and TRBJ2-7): SQTIHQWPATLVQPVGSPLSLECTVEGTSNPNLYWYRQAAGRGLQLLFYSVGIGQISSEVPQNLSASRPQDRQFILSSKKLLLSDSGFYLCAWNTGSNGEQYFGPGTRLTVT.

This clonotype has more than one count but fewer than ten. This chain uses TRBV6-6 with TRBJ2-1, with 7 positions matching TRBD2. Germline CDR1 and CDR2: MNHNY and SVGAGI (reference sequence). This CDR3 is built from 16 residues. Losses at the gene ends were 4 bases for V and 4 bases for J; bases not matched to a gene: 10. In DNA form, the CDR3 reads TGTGCCAGCAGTTTAACACCAGCGGGAAATTACAATGAGCAGTTCTTC. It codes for CASSLTPAGNYNEQFF.

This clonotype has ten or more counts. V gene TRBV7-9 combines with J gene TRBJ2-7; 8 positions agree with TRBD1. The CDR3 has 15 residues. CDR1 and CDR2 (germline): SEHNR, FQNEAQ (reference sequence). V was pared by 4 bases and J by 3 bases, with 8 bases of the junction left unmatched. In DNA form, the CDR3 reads TGTGCCAGCAGCTCCACCGGGACAGGATACTACGAGCAGTACTTC. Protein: CASSSTGTGYYEQYF.

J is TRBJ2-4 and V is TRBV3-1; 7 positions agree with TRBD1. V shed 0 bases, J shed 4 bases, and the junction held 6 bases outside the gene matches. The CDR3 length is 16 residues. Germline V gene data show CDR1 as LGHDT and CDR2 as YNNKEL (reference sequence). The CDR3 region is CASSQDNRGIKNIQYF. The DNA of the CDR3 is TGTGCCAGCAGCCAAGATAACAGGGGAATTAAAAACATTCAGTACTTC. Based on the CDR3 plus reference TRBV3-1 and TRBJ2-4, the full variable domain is DTAVSQTPKYLVTQMGNDKSIKCEQNLGHDTMYWYKQDSKKFLKIMFSYNNKELIINETVPNRFSPKSPDKAHLNLHINSLELGDSAVYFCASSQDNRGIKNIQYFGAGTRLSVL.